One sample yielded the 30 T cell receptor beta chains listed below, sequenced in a study of shared clonotypes between healthy human individuals (dated by TCRdb to 2019 to 2021). Preparation of the library involved the immunoSEQ multiplex PCR assay. The table comes from immuneACCESS by way of TCRdb, which keeps in-frame sequences with V and J called. Part of the clones is missing from these tables; in studies checked, under half for an unresolved V gene and the rest for unknown reasons. For this sample there are over a million clones; 78% appear just once. The ten largest clones add up to roughly 0.57% of the sample. The source material was memory CD4+ T cells from PBMCs. What this sample's cell subset or site label stands for: CD45RA-negative fraction. All receptors derive from a young man in good health. Some clones in this sample may be carry-over from other donors' samples.

The chain employs TRBV14 and TRBJ2-5; D might be TRBD2 (6 bases). There are 13 residues in the CDR3. Germline assignment: CDR1 SGHDN and CDR2 FVKESK. V was trimmed by 4 bases and J by 5 bases, leaving 11 bases between them. This CDR3 reads CASSPHGGETQYF. The CDR3 region has the DNA TGTGCCAGCAGCCCTCACGGAGGGGAGACCCAGTACTTC.

V and J are TRBV28 and TRBJ1-4, with a weak D call TRBD1 (5 bases). Trimming shortened V by 6 bases and J by 8 bases, and 22 bases separated the two germline ends. This CDR3 spans 16 amino acids. Germline V gene sequence: CDR1 MDHEN, CDR2 SYDVKM. The chain's CDR3 is CASSSSRGGLYEKLFF. As DNA, the CDR3 is TGTGCCAGCAGCTCCTCCCGGGGGGGTCTATACGAAAAACTGTTTTTT.

This clone appeared a few times. The chain joins TRBV7-2 to TRBJ1-2, with 8 bases matching TRBD1. CDR3 length: 15 amino acids. Germline loops: CDR1 SGHTA, CDR2 FQGNSA. V dropped 1 base and J dropped 8; count of bases not matched to a gene: 9. In DNA, the CDR3 is TGTGCCAGCAGCTTAGTCAGGGGGCGCTCGGAGGGCTACACCTTC. Protein: CASSLVRGRSEGYTF.

The V call is TRBV7-8, the J call TRBJ1-1; the D gene is possibly TRBD1 (5 bases). Germline V gene lookup returns CDR1 SGHVS and CDR2 FQNEAQ. Trimming took 0 bases from V and 1 from J, leaving 12 bases between them. CDR3 length equals 16 residues. The CDR3 region has the DNA TGTGCCAGCAGCTTAGCGGCGACAGCTAGGAACACTGAAGCTTTCTTT. It encodes CASSLAATARNTEAFF.

This clone has a single count. The V gene is TRBV6-1, the J gene TRBJ1-5; TRBD1 agrees at 9 bases. The CDR3 is made up of 13 amino acids. Looked up from germline, CDR1 is MNHNS and CDR2 is SASEGT. V lost 6 bases and J lost 5; bases outside the gene matches: 2. DNA of the CDR3: TGTGCCAGCAGCGGGACAGGGCATCAGCCCCAGCATTTT. This gives the protein CASSGTGHQPQHF.

This chain connects TRBV6-5 to TRBJ1-5; no definite D call. V lost 6 bases to trimming and J lost 2 bases, with 14 bases between them. Looked up from germline, CDR1 is MNHEY and CDR2 is SVGAGI. CDR3 size: 15 residues. CDR3 DNA sequence: TGTGCCAGCAGCCCCGCTGCTTTTGGCAATCAGCCCCAGCATTTT. Translated, it gives CASSPAAFGNQPQHF.

Points on this clone: A far larger clone differs by one base, so this is likely a read error. This rearrangement joins TRBV7-9 to TRBJ2-5; D is uncertain. CDR3 size: 15 residues. From germline, CDR1 is SEHNR and CDR2 FQNEAQ (reference sequence). The CDR3 loop reads CASSLALGRQEIQYF. CDR3 nucleotide sequence: TGTGCCAGCAGCTTAGCATTGGGTAGACAAGAGATCCAGTACTTC.

Of note for this clone: The same CDR3 can be traced to other DNA sequences in this sample. The chain joins TRBV5-1 to TRBJ2-3; D is possibly TRBD2 (5 bases). The ends were cut back, 0 bases at V and 1 base at J, with 12 bases in the middle. Germline V lookup: CDR1 SGHRS, CDR2 YFSETQ. CDR3 size: 16 residues. The CDR3 region is CASSLGALAGTDTQYF. CDR3 sequence (DNA): TGCGCCAGCAGCTTGGGGGCGCTAGCAGGCACAGATACGCAGTATTTT.

This sequence joins TRBV5-1 and TRBJ1-2; TRBD1 aligns across 7 bases. Germline loops: CDR1 SGHRS, CDR2 YFSETQ. The V segment lost 3 bases and the J segment 8 bases; nucleotides outside the gene matches: 7. There are 13 residues in the CDR3. The CDR3: CASSSEGADGYTF. DNA for the CDR3: TGCGCCAGCAGCTCAGAGGGGGCGGACGGCTACACCTTC.

The chain joins TRBV5-6 to TRBJ2-6, with D hard to call. The CDR3 covers 14 residues. Trimming removed 2 bases from V and 0 bases from J, with 3 bases in between. The germline gives CDR1 SGHDT, CDR2 YYEEEE. In DNA form, the CDR3 reads TGTGCCAGCAGCTTTGGCTCTGGGGCCAACGTCCTGACTTTC. Its protein product is CASSFGSGANVLTF.

The chain combines TRBV7-9 with TRBJ2-1, with D hard to call. V lost 7 bases, J lost 0 bases, and 16 bases lay in between. Per germline, CDR1 SEHNR and CDR2 FQNEAQ (reference sequence). This CDR3 comprises 16 residues. The chain's CDR3 is CASTPPTGSSYNEQFF. The CDR3 DNA follows: TGTGCCAGCACCCCTCCGACTGGAAGCTCCTACAATGAGCAGTTCTTC.

This clone was detected once. This chain joins TRBV28 and TRBJ1-2; 11 bases agree with TRBD1. The germline V gene has CDR1 MDHEN and CDR2 SYDVKM. Trimming removed 7 bases from V and 0 bases from J; junction bases left unmatched: 10. The CDR3 spans 17 residues. The CDR3 DNA is TGTGCCAGCAACACAGGGACAGGGGGACGTGCTAACTATGGCTACACCTTC. Its translation: CASNTGTGGRANYGYTF.

The chain couples TRBV30 to TRBJ1-2; D unresolved. Germline V lookup: CDR1 GTSNPN, CDR2 SVGIG (reference sequence). CDR3 length: 13 residues. Deletions cut 3 bases from V and 3 bases from J, with 11 bases between. As DNA, the CDR3 is TGTGCCTGGAGCCGGGTGCGGGACTATGGCTACACCTTC. Translated: CAWSRVRDYGYTF.

The chain has TRBV11-2 and TRBJ2-1; 11 bases match TRBD2. There are 16 residues in the CDR3. V lost 4 bases to trimming and J lost 3 bases; unmatched junction nucleotides: 5. CDR1 is SGHAT and CDR2 is FQNNGV in the germline V gene. For the CDR3, the DNA is TGTGCCAGCAGCTCCGGGACTAGCGGAAACTACAATGAGCAGTTCTTC. This sequence encodes CASSSGTSGNYNEQFF.

This sequence joins TRBV11-2 and TRBJ2-5; no firm D call. Per germline, CDR1 SGHAT and CDR2 FQNNGV. The CDR3 has 13 residues. V lost 0 bases and J 5 bases, leaving 7 bases between the germline ends. CDR3 sequence reads: CASSLETKETQYF. The CDR3 bases are TGTGCCAGCAGCTTAGAAACCAAGGAGACCCAGTACTTC.

The chain carries TRBV19 and TRBJ2-1; unclear D gene. V was shortened by 9 bases and J by 0 bases, with 6 bases between the two germline ends. This CDR3 is built from 12 residues. The V gene's germline CDR1 is LNHDA and CDR2 SQIVND (reference sequence). CDR3 nucleotides: TGTGCCAGCCGAAGCTCCTACAATGAGCAGTTCTTC. Its protein is CASRSSYNEQFF.

Comments on this clone: A much larger clone lies one base from this, so it may be a read error. The chain employs TRBV9 and TRBJ2-7; TRBD1 aligns across 10 bases. The CDR3 totals 15 residues. The V gene end was trimmed by 3 bases and the J gene end by 0 bases; junction bases not matched to a gene: 3. Germline CDR1 reads SGDLS; CDR2 reads YYNGEE. The CDR3 sequence: CASSAGTGVSYEQYF. CDR3 sequence (DNA): TGTGCCAGCAGCGCCGGGACAGGGGTCTCCTACGAGCAGTACTTC. The complete variable domain, with remaining parts taken from reference TRBV9 and TRBJ2-7, reads DSGVTQTPKHLITATGQRVTLRCSPRSGDLSVYWYQQSLDQGLQFLIQYYNGEERAKGNILERFSAQQFPDLHSELNLSSLELGDSALYFCASSAGTGVSYEQYFGPGTRLTVT.

The genes are TRBV18 and TRBJ2-7, with 9 nucleotides matching TRBD1. J gave up 0 bases and V 3 bases, and 3 bases lay outside the gene matches. Germline V gene data show CDR1 as KGHSH and CDR2 as LQKENI. This CDR3 region has 15 residues. CDR3 protein: CASSPGTGFSYEQYF. CDR3 nucleotide sequence: TGTGCCAGCTCACCCGGGACAGGGTTCTCCTACGAGCAGTACTTC.

The V gene is TRBV28, the J gene TRBJ1-2; D may be TRBD1 (5 bases). Germline V lookup: CDR1 MDHEN, CDR2 SYDVKM. CDR3 size: 13 residues. V was cut by 6 bases and J by 2 bases, with 10 bases left in between. This chain's CDR3 is CASSWGRNYGYTF. In DNA, the CDR3 is TGTGCCAGCAGCTGGGGCAGGAACTATGGCTACACCTTC.

In its sample, this clone was seen once. The identical CDR3 is also encoded by other nucleotide sequences in the sample. This chain connects TRBV20-1 to TRBJ2-5, with TRBD1 matching over 7 bases. CDR3 length: 11 residues. The V segment lost 6 bases and the J segment 5 bases; nucleotides outside the gene matches: 3. From germline, CDR1 is DFQATT and CDR2 SNEGSKA (reference sequence). CDR3 in amino acids: CSAPRGETQYF. CDR3 DNA: TGCAGTGCGCCCAGGGGGGAGACCCAGTACTTC.

The V gene is TRBV6-5, the J gene TRBJ1-3; TRBD1 aligns across 7 bases. Germline CDR1 MNHEY, CDR2 SVGAGI. V shed 5 bases, J shed 0 bases, and the junction held 4 bases outside the gene matches. This CDR3 spans 15 amino acids. Here the CDR3 DNA reads TGTGCCAGCAGTCTGACAGGGTACTCTGGAAACACCATATATTTT. This codes for CASSLTGYSGNTIYF.

This chain connects TRBV7-2 to TRBJ2-5; D possibly corresponds to TRBD1 (6 bases). Germline CDR1 and CDR2: SGHTA and FQGNSA. The CDR3 spans 15 residues. Trimming removed 5 bases from V and 1 base from J, with 14 bases in between. CDR3: CASSTPQGTQETQYF. The DNA of the CDR3 is TGTGCCAGCAGCACCCCGCAGGGGACCCAAGAGACCCAGTACTTC.

The chain combines TRBV7-2 with TRBJ2-7, with D perhaps TRBD2 (6 bases). V lost 5 bases and J lost 5, with 16 bases in between. The germline CDR1 and CDR2 sequences are SGHTA and FQGNSA. The CDR3 extends over 14 amino acids. The chain's CDR3 is CASSPAGLAHEQYF. In DNA, the CDR3 is TGTGCCAGCAGCCCCGCGGGGCTGGCTCACGAGCAGTACTTC.

This clone has a single count. The rearrangement joins TRBV29-1 to TRBJ2-3; 7 nucleotides match TRBD2. V lost 5 bases to trimming and J lost 6 bases; unmatched junction nucleotides: 14. The CDR3 consists of 15 residues. The germline gives CDR1 SQVTM, CDR2 ANQGSEA. The CDR3 coding sequence is TGCAGCGTTATGGGAGGGGCGGGGAGGTCGGATACGCAGTATTTT. It encodes CSVMGGAGRSDTQYF.

The CDR3 is CASSPSGRDSNQPQHF. The CDR3 nucleotides read TGTGCCAGCAGTCCTTCTGGCCGGGACAGTAATCAGCCCCAGCATTTT. The V gene is TRBV28, the J gene TRBJ1-5; TRBD1 matches 7 bases. The CDR3 covers 16 residues. Germline lookup yields CDR1 MDHEN and CDR2 SYDVKM. J was trimmed by 4 bases and V by 5 bases; bases with no gene match: 11.

V gene TRBV2 combines with J gene TRBJ1-2; D not resolved. Trimming left V 7 bases short and J 7 bases short, with 19 bases between. Germline V gene data show CDR1 as SNHLY and CDR2 as FYNNEI. CDR3 length: 14 residues. In nucleotides, the CDR3 is TGTGCCAGCACCCCGGAGGGATCTGGGCTTGGCTACACCTTC. The encoded protein is CASTPEGSGLGYTF.

This clone was counted a few times. The rearrangement links TRBV10-3 to TRBJ1-1; the match to TRBD1 covers 7 bases. Per germline, CDR1 ENHRY and CDR2 SYGVKD. This CDR3 is 16 amino acids long. After removal of 6 bases from V and 1 base from J, the junction contained 11 bases not matched to a gene. In nucleotides, the CDR3 is TGTGCCATCAGGCAGGGGGACAGACTGGAGAACACTGAAGCTTTCTTT. It translates to CAIRQGDRLENTEAFF.

With regard to this clone: With a far larger clone one base away, a read error is the likely cause. This chain connects TRBV10-1 to TRBJ2-7; 9 positions agree with TRBD2. CDR1 and CDR2 from the germline V gene are WNHNN and SYGVQD (reference sequence). There are 15 residues in the CDR3. Germline trimming cut 2 bases from V and 2 bases from J; bases unmatched to any gene: 4. CDR3 in DNA: TGCGCCAGCAGTGAGGAGTCTAGCGGGACCTACGAGCAGTACTTC. This translates into CASSEESSGTYEQYF.

The chain carries TRBV4-3 and TRBJ2-7; TRBD2 matches at 7 bases. Trimming took 1 base from V and 1 from J; bases not matched to a gene: 16. Germline-derived CDR1 and CDR2 are LGHNA and YSLEER. This CDR3 has 19 amino acids. CDR3 in amino acids: CASSQGTRGRQTRSYEQYF. The CDR3 bases are TGCGCCAGCAGCCAAGGGACTAGGGGTCGCCAAACCAGATCCTACGAGCAGTACTTC.

To note about this clone: A much larger clone sits a single nucleotide away, making a read error possible. The sample carries other DNA sequences with the same CDR3. This sequence joins TRBV11-2 and TRBJ2-1, with 10 nucleotides matching TRBD2. CDR3 length equals 15 residues. The germline V gene has CDR1 SGHAT and CDR2 FQNNGV. V lost 4 bases, J lost 2 bases, and 2 bases stayed unmatched. The CDR3 reads CASSSLAGAYNEQFF. The CDR3 DNA reads TGTGCCAGCAGCTCTCTAGCGGGAGCCTACAATGAGCAGTTCTTC.